The entry below describes one T cell receptor beta chain. This clonotype counts as medium-sized (0.01 to 0.1%) based on its frequency; no count is recorded. There is no known antigen for this receptor. The data were obtained in a study of human CD8 memory T cell subsets (dated by TCRdb to the early 2020s). The study in broad terms: To assess clonal relationships, the TCRbeta repertoires of stem-like (TSTEM), progenitor exhausted-like (TPEX) and effector memory CD8+ T cell subsets were compared. TCRbeta repertoires were obtained from about 6 donors, each contributing TSTEM, TPEX and effector memory subsets.

Results the study describes overall, beyond this receptor: Only TCRbeta chains were sequenced, and repertoire comparisons were based on 5 to 7 donors, with testing performed by paired t-tests and Bonferroni correction. Similarly high normalized Shannon-Wiener diversity was shown by TSTEM and TPEX subsets, whereas comparatively lower diversity was seen in effector memory subsets. The stem-like TSTEM and TPEX subsets each shared clonotypes with effector memory cells, but the TSTEM and TPEX repertoires had minimal overlap with each other, suggesting distinct antigen spectra. Based on Chao1 estimates, TSTEM subsets appeared to have greater repertoire diversity than TPEX subsets, which could potentially reflect a broader range of specificities.

The listed sequencing device is NextSeq 550. A Human TCR Profiling Kit was used to prepare UMI-labeled 5' RACE TCRbeta libraries. The same number of PCR cycles was used to prepare all TCRbeta libraries in parallel. Per the original workflow: The number of functional CDR3beta clonotypes in each TCRbeta library ranged from roughly 3,000 to 20,000. MIGEC 1.2.9 was used for UMI extraction and consensus assembly, with at least three reads per UMI being required. In-frame CDR3beta repertoires were extracted with MiXCR 3.0.3. After each sample was downsampled to 42,000 randomly selected UMIs, diversity metrics were computed in VDJtools 1.2.1. Repertoire overlap metrics D, R and F2 were calculated in VDJtools for the top 3,000 clones of each sample pair. The reads were reprocessed in TCRdb, with one entry per CDR3 protein sequence and no accompanying DNA. None of the V and J calls come from the authors' own analysis; TCRdb made them. The sample table includes more than 15,000 distinct CDR3 sequences. The ten largest account for around 5.4% of the sample.

CCR7+ PD-1- TIGIT- cells were defined as stem-like memory CD8+ T cells (TSTEM). Density gradient separation was used to isolate peripheral blood mononuclear cells from healthy donor buffy coats. Negative magnetic separation using EasySep or MojoSort CD8+ T cell isolation kits was how the study enriched total CD8+ T cells. An RNeasy Mini Kit was used to extract total RNA from duplicate vials of roughly 160,000 sorted CD8+ T cells per subset. PBMCs were used either fresh or after being cryopreserved in fetal bovine serum containing approximately 10% DMSO. CD8+ T cell subsets were sorted to purity by fluorescence-activated cell sorting on a FACSAria III. The receptor was derived from a human donor in good health. Sequencing was carried out using CD8+ stem-like memory T cells (TSCM and TCM) sorted from PBMCs. In light of the paper, this sample's cell subset or site label describes: stem-like memory CD8 T cells (TSTEM), CCR7+ PD-1- TIGIT-.

The CDR3 here reads CASSLVLGRANTEAFF. Recombination joined TRBV5-1 with TRBJ1-1. The cysteine opens and the phenylalanine closes a CDR3 of 16 amino acids. A DNA sequence was not provided. Via the germline V gene, CDR1 is SGHRS and CDR2 YFSETQ.